This TCR beta chain originates from a study of cytomegalovirus exposure and HLA in healthy donors. Study outcomes and limitations: Most observed TCR sequences were rare, whereas some public TCRs were detected in many donors. The listing of roughly 160 TCR beta chains classed them as cytomegalovirus-associated.

Vbeta (60) and Jbeta (13) primers were used in the PCR. Only in-frame clones appear in the TCRdb table, and some are missing; sequencing was by immunoSEQ multiplex PCR. This table has about 82,000 clones, around 82% appearing once. Regarding this clone: The antigen remains unidentified. Because the CDR3's place on the DNA is in doubt, the DNA is left out and the CDR3 is given as listed by TCRdb.

The material sequenced was PBMCs. The origin of this receptor is a man aged 45-65 years in good health and CMV-seronegative.

The CDR3 loop reads CASSSSYQGHYTF. The gene calls are TRBV6-1 and TRBJ1-2; TRBD1, the table's D call, lacks a check against the DNA. Germline CDR1 reads MNHNS; CDR2 reads SASEGT. The CDR3 sequence runs 13 residues, both termini included.